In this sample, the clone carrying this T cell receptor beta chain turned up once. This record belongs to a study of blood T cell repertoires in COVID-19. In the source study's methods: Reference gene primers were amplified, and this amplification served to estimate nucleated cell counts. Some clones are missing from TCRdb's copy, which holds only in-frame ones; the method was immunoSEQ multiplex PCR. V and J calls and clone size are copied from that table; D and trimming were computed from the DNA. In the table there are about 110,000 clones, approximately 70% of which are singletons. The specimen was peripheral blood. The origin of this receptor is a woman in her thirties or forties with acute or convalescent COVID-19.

The CDR3 loop reads CASSSRTGEGEKLFF. In DNA form, the CDR3 reads TGTGCCAGCAGCTCCCGGACAGGGGAAGGGGAAAAACTGTTTTTT. The V call is TRBV13, the J call TRBJ1-4; 9 positions agree with TRBD1. The V and J ends lost 4 bases and 8 bases, in that order; junction bases with no gene match: 8. CDR1 PRHDT and CDR2 FYEKMQ come from the germline V gene (reference sequence). The CDR3 consists of 15 residues.